The present entry profiles one TCR beta chain with its context. The CDR3 loop spans 14 amino acids. The germline V gene encodes CDR1 MDHEN and CDR2 SYDVKM. The V end was cut by 6 bases, the J end by 1 base, with 12 bases between. Original analysis: Scientists estimated how many nucleated cells there were by amplifying reference gene primers. Sequencing was performed with immunoSEQ multiplex PCR; in TCRdb, only in-frame clones are kept and a portion is missing. D and trimming were read from the DNA, whereas the V and J calls and clone size are those reported in that table. The sample carries tens of thousands of clones, approximately 91% recorded once. This sample stems from a study of blood T cell repertoires in COVID-19. Study as a whole: COVID-19 samples, acute and convalescent, were from the United States, Italy and Spain. Sample material is recorded as cDNA or gDNA derived from T cells, B-cell-depleted T cells, or PBMCs.

Sequenced input: peripheral blood. This receptor was identified in a man aged 55 to 70 with acute or convalescent COVID-19. The J gene is TRBJ2-5, the V gene TRBV28, with D possibly matching TRBD2 (6 bases). CDR3 sequence (DNA): TGTGCCAGCAGGGGGGTGGGACTCCAAGAGACCCAGTACTTC. As protein: CASRGVGLQETQYF.